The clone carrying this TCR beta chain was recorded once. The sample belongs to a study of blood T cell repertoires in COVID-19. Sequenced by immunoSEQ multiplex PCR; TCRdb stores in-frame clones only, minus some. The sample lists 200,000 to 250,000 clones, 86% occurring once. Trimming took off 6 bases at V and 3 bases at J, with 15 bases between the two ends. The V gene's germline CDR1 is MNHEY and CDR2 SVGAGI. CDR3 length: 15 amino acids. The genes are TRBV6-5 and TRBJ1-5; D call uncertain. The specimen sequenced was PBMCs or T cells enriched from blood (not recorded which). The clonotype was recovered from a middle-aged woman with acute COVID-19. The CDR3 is CASSTGFRNNQPQHF. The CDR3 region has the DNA TGTGCCAGCAGCACGGGATTCAGGAACAATCAGCCCCAGCATTTT.